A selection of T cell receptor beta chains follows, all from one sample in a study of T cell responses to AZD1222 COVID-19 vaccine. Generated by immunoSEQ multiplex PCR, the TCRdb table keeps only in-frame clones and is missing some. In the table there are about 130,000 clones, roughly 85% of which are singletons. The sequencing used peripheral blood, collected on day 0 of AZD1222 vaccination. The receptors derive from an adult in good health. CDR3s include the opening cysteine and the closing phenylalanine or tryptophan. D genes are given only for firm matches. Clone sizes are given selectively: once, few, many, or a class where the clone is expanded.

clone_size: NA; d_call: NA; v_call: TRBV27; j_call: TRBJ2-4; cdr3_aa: CASSPHLGGEAKNIQYF; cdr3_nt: TGTGCCAGCAGTCCGCACCTTGGGGGAGAAGCCAAAAACATTCAGTACTTC
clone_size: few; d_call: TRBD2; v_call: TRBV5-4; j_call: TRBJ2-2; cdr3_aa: CASTSGTSGATGELFF; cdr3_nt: TGTGCCAGCACCTCCGGGACTAGCGGTGCCACCGGGGAGCTGTTTTTT
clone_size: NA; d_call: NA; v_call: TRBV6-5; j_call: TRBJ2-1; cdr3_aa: CASRSPLETEQFF; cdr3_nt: TGTGCCAGCAGATCGCCCCTGGAGACTGAGCAGTTCTTC
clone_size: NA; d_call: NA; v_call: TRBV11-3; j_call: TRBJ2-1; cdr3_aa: CASAQRANEQFF; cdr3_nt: TGTGCCAGCGCCCAGCGGGCCAATGAGCAGTTCTTC
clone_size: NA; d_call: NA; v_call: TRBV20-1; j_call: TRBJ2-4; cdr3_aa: CSAVTGTF; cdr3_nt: TGCAGTGCTGTAACAGGGACCTTC
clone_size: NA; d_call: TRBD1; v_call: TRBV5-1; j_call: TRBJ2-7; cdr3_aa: CASSLDRDRAAYEQYF; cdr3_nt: TGCGCCAGCAGCTTGGATCGAGACAGGGCAGCCTACGAGCAGTACTTC
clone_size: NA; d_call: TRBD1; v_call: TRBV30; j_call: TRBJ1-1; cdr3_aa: CAWRGQFEAFF; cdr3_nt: TGTGCCTGGAGGGGACAGTTTGAAGCTTTCTTT
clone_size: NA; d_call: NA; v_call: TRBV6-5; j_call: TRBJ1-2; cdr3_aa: CASSYVSSNYGYTF; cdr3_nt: TGTGCCAGCAGTTACGTCAGTTCTAACTATGGCTACACCTTC
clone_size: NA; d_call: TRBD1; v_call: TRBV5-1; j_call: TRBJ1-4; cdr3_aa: CASSPDRVGYEKLFF; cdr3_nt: TGCGCCAGCAGCCCAGACAGGGTTGGTTATGAAAAACTGTTTTTT
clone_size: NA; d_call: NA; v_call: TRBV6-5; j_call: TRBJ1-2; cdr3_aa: CASNPGRQGLRGYTF; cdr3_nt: TGTGCCAGCAACCCGGGACGTCAAGGTTTGAGGGGCTACACCTTC
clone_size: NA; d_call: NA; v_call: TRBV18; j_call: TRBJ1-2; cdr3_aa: CASSPPDSLMGYGYTF; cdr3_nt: TGTGCCAGCTCACCACCGGACAGCCTGATGGGGTATGGCTACACCTTC
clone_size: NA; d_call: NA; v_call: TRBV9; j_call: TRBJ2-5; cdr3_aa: CASSVMGGRQETQYF; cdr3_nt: TGTGCCAGCAGCGTAATGGGGGGGCGGCAAGAGACCCAGTACTTC
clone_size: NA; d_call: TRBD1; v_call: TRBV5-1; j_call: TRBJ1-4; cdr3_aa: CASSLQGAYEKLFF; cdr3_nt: TGCGCCAGCAGCTTGCAGGGGGCGTACGAAAAACTGTTTTTT
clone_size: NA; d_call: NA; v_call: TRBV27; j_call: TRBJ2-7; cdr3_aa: CASSLSIGYEQYF; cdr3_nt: TGTGCCAGCAGTTTATCGATCGGGTACGAGCAGTACTTC
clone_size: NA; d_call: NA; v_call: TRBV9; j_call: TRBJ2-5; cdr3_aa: CASTKWGGPKETQYF; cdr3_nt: TGTGCCAGCACCAAATGGGGGGGGCCCAAAGAGACCCAGTACTTC
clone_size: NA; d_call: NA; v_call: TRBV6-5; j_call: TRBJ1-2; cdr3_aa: CASRSGANYGYTF; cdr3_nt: TGTGCCAGCAGATCGGGAGCTAACTATGGCTACACCTTC
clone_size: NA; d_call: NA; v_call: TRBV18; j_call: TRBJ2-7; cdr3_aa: CASSPLKGTRVDEQYF; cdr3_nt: TGTGCCAGCTCACCACTTAAGGGGACGCGAGTAGACGAGCAGTACTTC
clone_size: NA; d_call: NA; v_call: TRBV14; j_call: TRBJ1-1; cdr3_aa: CASSLQWNTEAFF; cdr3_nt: TGTGCCAGCAGCCTACAGTGGAACACTGAAGCTTTCTTT
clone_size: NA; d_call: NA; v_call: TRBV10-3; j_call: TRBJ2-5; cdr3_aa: CAISEAAPEVPLETQYF; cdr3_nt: TGTGCCATCAGTGAGGCGGCCCCGGAGGTACCACTAGAGACCCAGTACTTC
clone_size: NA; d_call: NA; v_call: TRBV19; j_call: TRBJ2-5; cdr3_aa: CASSIGQETQYF; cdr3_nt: TGTGCCAGTAGTATCGGGCAAGAGACCCAGTACTTC
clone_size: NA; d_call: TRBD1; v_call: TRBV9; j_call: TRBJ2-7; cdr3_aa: CASSVATDRASSEQYF; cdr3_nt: TGTGCCAGCAGCGTAGCTACGGACAGGGCCTCGAGTGAGCAGTACTTC
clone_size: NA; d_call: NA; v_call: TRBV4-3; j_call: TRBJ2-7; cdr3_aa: CASSQDSSGVVYEQYF; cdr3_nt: TGCGCCAGCAGCCAAGATTCGTCGGGAGTAGTCTACGAGCAGTACTTC
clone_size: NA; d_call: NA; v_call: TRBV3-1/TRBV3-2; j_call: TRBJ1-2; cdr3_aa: CASSQDGRGYGYTF; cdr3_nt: TGTGCCAGCAGCCAGGACGGGAGAGGATATGGCTACACCTTC